This TCR beta chain is drawn from a study of T-cell reconstitution after alpha-beta-depleted transplantation in children. Findings and limits, study-wide: The authors attributed T-cell counts and diversity one year after transplant mostly to newly produced T cells. Where alpha-beta T cells came from about two months after transplant was reportedly several hundred expanded graft clones. Some patients' high day-60 TCRbeta diversity was traced to surviving recipient T cells and thymic progenitors.

A library of TCRbeta sequences, prepared with unique molecular identifiers, was generated. Each CDR3 protein gets one entry after TCRdb re-called the PCR reads with MiXCR. This table has around 18,000 distinct CDR3 sequences, roughly 4.7% appearing once. This clonotype is categorized as medium-sized. Its antigen is as yet unknown. Trimming took 3 bases from V and 6 from J; bases not matched to a gene: 10. CDR3 size: 15 residues. This TCR was sampled from a boy aged 5-17 years with acute lymphoblastic leukemia, due to receive a stem cell transplant. This rearrangement joins TRBV12-3 or TRBV12-4 to TRBJ2-7, with TRBD1 matching 8 bases. The material was PBMCs, obtained before TCRalphabeta/CD19-depleted stem cell transplant. CDR3 residues: CASSFRAGGASEQYF. The DNA for the CDR3 is TGTGCCAGCAGTTTTCGGGCAGGGGGCGCGTCCGAGCAGTACTTC.